A selection of T cell receptor beta chains follows, all from one sample in a study of blood T cells in healthy people across ages. Each CDR3 protein gets one entry after TCRdb re-called the 5' RACE reads with MiXCR. The sample consists of 550,000 to 700,000 distinct CDR3 sequences, approximately 27% of them appearing once. Input material: blood. The receptors were gathered from a woman aged 70 to 79 in good health. Both conserved end residues are part of each CDR3. Fields, in order: clone size, J gene, V gene, D gene, CDR3 protein, CDR3 DNA. The D gene is left open where the match is weak. Size is omitted from some rows. Given values are once, few, many or a class for expanded clones.

few,TRBJ1-1,TRBV12-5,.,CASGLVRPSGNTEAFF,TGTGCTAGTGGTTTGGTTCGGCCCTCCGGGAACACTGAAGCTTTCTTT
.,TRBJ2-5,TRBV5-1,.,CASSFRSPNQETQYF,TGCGCCAGCAGCTTCAGGAGCCCTAACCAAGAGACCCAGTACTTC
.,TRBJ2-5,TRBV20-1,.,CSAVRGALKETQYF,TGCAGTGCCGTAAGGGGGGCCCTAAAAGAGACCCAGTACTTC
few,TRBJ2-1,TRBV5-1,.,CASSLRQARSYNEQFF,TGCGCCAGCAGCCTAAGACAGGCCAGGTCCTACAATGAGCAGTTCTTC
.,TRBJ2-3,TRBV4-3,TRBD2,CASSQGLHSDRQYF,TGCGCCAGCAGCCAGGGACTACATTCAGATAGGCAGTATTTT
few,TRBJ1-3,TRBV6-5,TRBD1,CASSSPRGSNGNTMYF,TGTGCCAGCAGTTCCCCCAGGGGGAGTAATGGAAACACCATGTATTTT
.,TRBJ2-1,TRBV9,.,CASTEAFSYNEQFF,TGTGCCAGCACGGAGGCCTTCTCCTACAATGAGCAGTTCTTC
.,TRBJ2-7,TRBV7-8,TRBD1,CASSLVGTDIYEQYF,TGTGCCAGCAGCTTAGTAGGGACAGATATTTACGAGCAGTACTTC
.,TRBJ2-5,TRBV7-2,.,CASSSTVETQYF,TGTGCCAGCAGCTCCACTGTGGAGACCCAGTACTTC
.,TRBJ2-2,TRBV5-4,.,CASSESPGGYGELFF,TGTGCCAGCAGCGAATCCCCGGGGGGCTACGGGGAGCTGTTTTTT
.,TRBJ2-3,TRBV11-3,.,CASSGGFQETQYF,TGTGCCAGCAGCGGAGGTTTCCAAGAGACCCAGTACTTT
few,TRBJ2-6,TRBV6-5,.,CASRRQGGGNVLTF,TGTGCCAGCAGGAGACAGGGAGGGGGCAACGTCCTGACTTTC
.,TRBJ1-1,TRBV20-1,TRBD1,CSARGQGAQGVAFF,TGCAGTGCTAGAGGACAGGGGGCGCAGGGAGTGGCTTTCTTT
.,TRBJ1-4,TRBV18,TRBD1,CASSPSRTGGTSELFF,TGTGCCAGCTCACCATCCCGGACAGGGGGGACCTCGGAACTGTTTTTT
.,TRBJ1-2,TRBV7-2,.,CASSLAHSGPYGYTF,TGCGCCAGCAGCTTAGCGCACTCCGGGCCCTATGGCTACACCTTC
few,TRBJ1-1,TRBV5-1,TRBD1,CASSPDRGRGTEAFF,TGCGCCAGCAGCCCGGACAGGGGGCGAGGGACTGAAGCTTTCTTT
.,TRBJ2-7,TRBV4-1,.,CASSQGRTTLTYEQYF,TGCGCCAGCAGCCAAGGAAGGACTACGCTAACCTACGAGCAGTACTTC
once,TRBJ1-3,TRBV4-3,TRBD1,CASSQFRDRVSGNTIYF,TGCGCCAGCAGCCAGTTCCGGGACAGGGTCTCTGGAAACACCATATATTTT
.,TRBJ1-4,TRBV29-1,TRBD1,CSVGTGREKLFF,TGCAGCGTTGGGACAGGGAGGGAAAAACTGTTTTTT
.,TRBJ1-5,TRBV9,.,CASSVGQSYQPQHF,TGTGCCAGCAGCGTAGGACAGAGTTATCAGCCCCAGCATTTT
few,TRBJ2-5,TRBV7-2,.,CASSPRQPKRETQYF,TGTGCCAGCAGCCCGCGACAACCCAAGCGGGAGACCCAGTACTTC
.,TRBJ2-7,TRBV20-1,.,CSARDREALGSLGSYEQYF,TGCAGTGCTAGAGACCGAGAGGCGCTAGGCAGCCTGGGCTCCTACGAGCAGTACTTC
.,TRBJ2-1,TRBV25-1,.,CASSETGEQFF,TGTGCCAGCAGTGAGACGGGTGAGCAGTTCTTC
.,TRBJ2-3,TRBV9,TRBD2,CASSAGLAGGPVTDTQYF,TGTGCCAGCAGCGCCGGACTAGCGGGGGGGCCGGTCACAGATACGCAGTATTTT
.,TRBJ1-2,TRBV12-3/TRBV12-4,TRBD1,CASSPQQGTAQGYTF,TGTGCCAGCAGTCCGCAACAGGGGACAGCTCAAGGCTACACCTTC
few,TRBJ2-1,TRBV2,.,CASSTRGGETFF,TGTGCCAGCAGTACGAGGGGGGGCGAAACGTTCTTC
few,TRBJ1-3,TRBV6-5,TRBD1,CASSYSKQGARGSTIYF,TGTGCCAGCAGTTACTCGAAACAGGGGGCTAGAGGAAGCACCATATATTTT
few,TRBJ2-2,TRBV7-2,.,CATARGATGELFF,TGTGCCACCGCCAGGGGGGCTACCGGGGAGCTGTTTTTT
few,TRBJ2-6,TRBV6-5,.,CASSYSTGSANVLTF,TGTGCCAGCAGTTACTCGACAGGCTCGGCCAACGTCCTGACTTTC
few,TRBJ1-3,TRBV11-2,.,CASSQTSGNTIYF,TGTGCCAGCAGCCAGACGTCTGGAAACACCATATATTTT
.,TRBJ1-3,TRBV7-2,.,CASSLWGSGNTIYF,TGTGCCAGCAGCTTGTGGGGTTCTGGAAACACCATATATTTT
.,TRBJ2-1,TRBV6-2/TRBV6-3,.,CASRDREGGFF,TGTGCCAGCAGAGATAGGGAGGGGGGGTTCTTC
few,TRBJ2-2,TRBV6-2/TRBV6-3,TRBD1,CASSYMSGQGSLQMNTGELFF,TGTGCCAGCAGTTACATGTCGGGACAGGGTAGTCTTCAGATGAACACCGGGGAGCTGTTTTTT
.,TRBJ1-5,TRBV6-1,TRBD1,CASSVTGGPDQPQHF,TGTGCCAGCAGTGTGACAGGGGGCCCTGATCAGCCCCAGCATTTT
few,TRBJ2-5,TRBV29-1,.,CSVEGRGGRETQYF,TGCAGCGTTGAGGGCAGGGGAGGTCGGGAGACCCAGTACTTC
.,TRBJ1-4,TRBV4-3,TRBD1,CASSQGRRRGKEELFF,TGCGCCAGCAGCCAAGGTCGGCGCAGGGGGAAAGAAGAACTGTTTTTT
.,TRBJ2-7,TRBV11-1,.,CASSPSSGLPTTYSLSSYEQYF,TGTGCCAGCAGCCCTAGCTCGGGGCTACCGACAACCTACAGCCTAAGCTCCTACGAGCAGTACTTC
many,TRBJ1-1,TRBV5-1,TRBD1,CASSSDRVNTEAFF,TGCGCCAGCAGCTCGGACAGGGTGAACACTGAAGCTTTCTTT
.,TRBJ1-2,TRBV6-2/TRBV6-3,.,CASSYSGLPNYGYTF,TGTGCCAGCAGTTACTCGGGACTCCCCAACTATGGCTACACCTTC
.,TRBJ1-2,TRBV20-1,.,CSARAQQRGGYTF,TGCAGTGCTAGAGCCCAACAACGCGGTGGCTACACCTTC
.,TRBJ2-1,TRBV27,.,CASSLSGQGEWSSYNEQFF,TGTGCCAGCAGTTTATCAGGGCAGGGTGAATGGAGCTCCTACAATGAGCAGTTCTTC
few,TRBJ1-1,TRBV2,.,CASRSSENTEAFF,TGTGCCAGCAGGAGTTCAGAAAACACTGAAGCTTTCTTT
.,TRBJ2-2,TRBV4-3,.,CASSHEKWGPANTGELFF,TGCGCCAGCAGCCACGAGAAGTGGGGGCCTGCGAACACCGGGGAGCTGTTTTTT
many,TRBJ1-2,TRBV4-3,TRBD1,CASSQDGQGARGGYTF,TGCGCCAGCAGCCAAGATGGACAGGGGGCGCGAGGAGGCTACACCTTC
.,TRBJ2-3,TRBV7-2,TRBD2,CASSSTSGSSDTQYF,TGTGCCAGCAGCTCGACTAGCGGGAGCTCAGATACGCAGTATTTT
few,TRBJ2-5,TRBV29-1,.,CSVAENRETQYF,TGCAGCGTTGCCGAAAACCGGGAGACCCAGTACTTC
many,TRBJ1-1,TRBV7-2,.,CASSGGGNTEAFF,TGTGCCAGCTCCGGAGGGGGGAACACTGAAGCTTTCTTT
.,TRBJ1-5,TRBV20-1,TRBD1,CSARGQVINNQPRHF,TGCAGTGCTAGGGGACAGGTCATAAACAATCAGCCCCGGCATTTT
few,TRBJ2-5,TRBV6-1,TRBD2,CASSATSSGETQYF,TGTGCCAGCAGTGCTACGTCTAGCGGGGAGACCCAGTACTTC
few,TRBJ1-6,TRBV11-3,.,CASSLRGANSPLHF,TGTGCCAGCAGCTTACGGGGGGCGAATTCACCCCTCCACTTT